Presented here are 30 T cell receptor beta chains from one specimen sequenced in a study of blood T cell repertoires in COVID-19 (dated by TCRdb to about 2020). Library preparation was by the immunoSEQ multiplex PCR assay. TCRdb took over this immuneACCESS table, retaining in-frame rearrangements with V and J assigned. Such tables are incomplete; in checked studies, under half of the missing clones stem from an unresolved V gene, and the remainder is unexplained. Across this sample there are 300,000 or so clones, with roughly 90% seen only once. The leading ten clones occupy 2% to 3% of the sample. The sequenced sample was PBMCs or T cells enriched from blood (not recorded which). These receptors originate from a man aged 55 to 69 who had recovered from COVID-19.

The chain has TRBV7-2 and TRBJ1-5; D unresolved. Per the germline V gene, CDR1 is SGHTA and CDR2 is FQGNSA. V lost 5 bases to trimming and J lost 8 bases, with 13 bases between them. The CDR3 extends over 13 amino acids. DNA for the CDR3: TGTGCCAGCAGCCCCCGAGCTAGAGAGCCCCAGCATTTT. Translated, it gives CASSPRAREPQHF.

The V gene is TRBV5-1, the J gene TRBJ1-1; weak D call: TRBD1 (6 bases). V was cut by 6 bases and J by 0 bases, with 12 bases left in between. CDR1 and CDR2 (germline): SGHRS, YFSETQ. The CDR3 is 14 residues long. CDR3 nucleotides: TGCGCCAGCAACACAGGGTCGGTGAACACTGAAGCTTTCTTT. Its protein is CASNTGSVNTEAFF.

The chain uses TRBV18 and TRBJ1-1; TRBD1 matches 8 bases. From germline, CDR1 is KGHSH and CDR2 LQKENI. The CDR3 sequence is 14 residues long. With 4 bases clipped from V and 5 bases from J, the junction kept 6 bases outside the gene matches. CDR3 protein: CASSQDRGGTEAFF. CDR3 DNA sequence: TGTGCCAGCTCACAAGACAGGGGAGGTACTGAAGCTTTCTTT.

The V and J genes are TRBV19 and TRBJ2-4; unclear D gene. The germline CDR1 and CDR2 sequences are LNHDA and SQIVND (reference sequence). The V end was cut by 9 bases, the J end by 7 bases, with 19 bases between. This CDR3 is 14 amino acids long. The CDR3 bases are TGTGCCAGCTCCCTTACCCCCCGAGCTAACATTCAGTACTTC. Translated, it gives CASSLTPRANIQYF.

This clone has a single count. The chain couples TRBV4-2 to TRBJ2-7; TRBD2 matches 9 bases. The V segment lost 0 bases and the J segment 5 bases; nucleotides outside the gene matches: 11. The CDR3 sequence is 17 residues long. Germline CDR1 and CDR2: LGHNA and YNFKEQ. The CDR3 DNA reads as TGTGCCAGCAGCCAAGAGCGGAGTAGCGGGAGAATGGACGAGCAGTACTTC. This translates into CASSQERSSGRMDEQYF.

Note on this clone: In the same sample, other DNA sequences code for this CDR3. The J gene is TRBJ1-2, the V gene TRBV18; 8 nucleotides align to TRBD1. There are 13 residues in the CDR3. The J segment lost 5 bases and the V segment lost 3 bases, leaving 2 bases of the junction unmatched. Germline CDR1 reads KGHSH; CDR2 reads LQKENI. CDR3: CASSPGTGYGYTF. The CDR3 DNA follows: TGTGCCAGCTCACCGGGGACAGGATATGGCTACACCTTC.

This chain uses TRBV11-3 with TRBJ1-6; TRBD1 might be the D (6 bases). The CDR3 contains 12 residues. Germline lookup yields CDR1 SGHNT and CDR2 YENEEA. Trimming removed 7 bases from V and 11 bases from J, with 12 bases in between. CDR3 region: CASKGVLTPLHF. DNA for the CDR3: TGTGCCAGCAAGGGGGTCTTGACACCCCTCCACTTT.

This chain uses TRBV28 with TRBJ1-1, with D unresolved. The germline V and J ends were trimmed by 6 bases and 5 bases, with 16 bases remaining between them. CDR3 size: 14 residues. Germline V gives CDR1 MDHEN, CDR2 SYDVKM. CDR3 protein: CASRRGILRTEAFF. DNA of the CDR3: TGTGCCAGCAGGCGCGGGATCCTTAGGACTGAAGCTTTCTTT.

This sequence joins TRBV11-2 and TRBJ2-7, with D perhaps TRBD1 (5 bases). Germline V gene lookup returns CDR1 SGHAT and CDR2 FQNNGV. The length of the CDR3 is 12 residues. V gave up 3 bases and J gave up 3 bases, with 6 bases separating them. The CDR3: CASSFGHYEQYF. The CDR3 DNA sequence: TGTGCCAGCAGCTTCGGACACTACGAGCAGTACTTC.

This sequence joins TRBV7-9 and TRBJ2-5; maybe TRBD1 (6 bases). The CDR3 extends over 15 amino acids. The germline V and J ends were trimmed by 5 bases and 0 bases, with 13 bases remaining between them. CDR1 is SEHNR and CDR2 is FQNEAQ in the germline V gene (reference sequence). CDR3 DNA sequence: TGTGCCAGCAGCCCAAGAAGGACAGACCAAGAGACCCAGTACTTC. Translation gives CASSPRRTDQETQYF.

The chain has TRBV6-1 and TRBJ1-4, with 11 bases matching TRBD1. The V segment lost 3 bases and the J segment 7 bases; nucleotides outside the gene matches: 7. This CDR3 is built from 16 residues. Germline V lookup: CDR1 MNHNS, CDR2 SASEGT. The CDR3 bases are TGTGCCAGCAGTGATCAAGGACAGGGGGCGGGTGAAAAACTGTTTTTT. Translation gives CASSDQGQGAGEKLFF.

The V gene is TRBV5-1, the J gene TRBJ1-1; tentative D call: TRBD1 (6 bases). This CDR3 is 15 amino acids long. Germline CDR1 is SGHRS and CDR2 is YFSETQ. V lost 2 bases to trimming and J lost 4 bases, with 15 bases between them. CDR3 bases: TGCGCCAGCAGCTTTGGGGGCTCCTTGGGCACTGAAGCTTTCTTT. Its protein product is CASSFGGSLGTEAFF.

This chain uses TRBV18 with TRBJ1-5; 7 nucleotides line up with TRBD1. The CDR3 is made up of 16 amino acids. Trimming cost V 3 bases and J 6 bases; bases outside gene matches: 11. Germline V lookup: CDR1 KGHSH, CDR2 LQKENI. The CDR3 sequence: CASSPDRDRNFQPQHF. CDR3 in DNA: TGTGCCAGCTCACCGGACCGGGACAGAAATTTTCAGCCCCAGCATTTT.

V and J are TRBV4-2 and TRBJ1-1, with TRBD1 matching over 7 bases. Germline V gene sequence: CDR1 LGHNA, CDR2 YNFKEQ. The trim removed 4 bases at V and 5 bases at J, leaving 7 bases unmatched. This CDR3 has 14 residues. The CDR3 protein is CASSRGTDGTEAFF. CDR3 DNA sequence: TGTGCCAGCAGCCGTGGGACAGATGGAACTGAAGCTTTCTTT.

This clone has more than one count but fewer than ten. V and J are TRBV5-4 and TRBJ2-7, with TRBD1 identical over 8 bases. The germline V gene has CDR1 SGHNT and CDR2 YYREEE (reference sequence). Trimming removed 4 bases from V and 6 bases from J; junction bases left unmatched: 9. The length of the CDR3 is 14 residues. CDR3 loop: CASSPRQGIGEQYF. The CDR3 bases are TGTGCCAGCAGCCCGCGACAGGGGATCGGCGAGCAGTACTTC.

This rearrangement joins TRBV27 to TRBJ2-1; 10 nucleotides agree with TRBD1. This CDR3 has 14 residues. V lost 5 bases, J lost 8 bases, and 6 bases stayed unmatched. Germline V gives CDR1 MNHEY, CDR2 SMNVEV (reference sequence). Here the CDR3 reads CASSVGTGAYEQFF. CDR3 coding DNA: TGTGCCAGCAGTGTAGGGACAGGGGCCTATGAGCAGTTCTTC.

This clone came up once. The V gene is TRBV11-2, the J gene TRBJ1-2, with D tentatively TRBD1 (5 bases). Trimming took 5 bases from V and 3 from J, leaving 16 bases between them. The germline gives CDR1 SGHAT, CDR2 FQNNGV. The CDR3 has 15 amino acids. DNA for the CDR3: TGTGCCAGCAGCGATGCAAGGGGCGGCGACTATGGCTACACCTTC. Translating gives CASSDARGGDYGYTF.

The J gene is TRBJ2-7, the V gene TRBV5-4; no firm D call. V was shortened by 4 bases and J by 2 bases, with 4 bases between the two germline ends. The length of the CDR3 is 11 residues. The V gene's germline CDR1 is SGHNT and CDR2 YYREEE (reference sequence). The chain's CDR3 is CASSNTYEQYF. Written as DNA, the CDR3 is TGTGCCAGCAGCAATACCTACGAGCAGTACTTC.

The V and J genes are TRBV19 and TRBJ2-2; D might be TRBD1 (6 bases). The V end lost 7 bases, the J end lost 9 bases, and 18 bases lay between the germline ends. The CDR3 is made up of 14 amino acids. The V gene's germline CDR1 is LNHDA and CDR2 SQIVND (reference sequence). The DNA for the CDR3 is TGTGCCAGTACACATACACCAGGGGTCCGGGAGCTGTTTTTT. Translating it yields CASTHTPGVRELFF.

The chain combines TRBV3-1 (or the pseudogene TRBV3-2) with TRBJ2-7; 11 positions match TRBD2. Trimming took 4 bases from V and 9 from J; bases not matched to a gene: 17. The CDR3 has 17 residues. The germline V gene has CDR1 LGHDT and CDR2 YNNKEL (reference sequence). As DNA, the CDR3 is TGTGCCAGCAGCCGGGTTGTAGCGGGAGGGCCATCCCTCCTGCAGTACTTC. Its protein is CASSRVVAGGPSLLQYF.

V usage is TRBV5-8 and J usage is TRBJ2-7; D uncertain. This CDR3 has 13 amino acids. Germline-derived CDR1 and CDR2 are SGHTS and YDEGEE. V gave up 0 bases and J gave up 2 bases, with 6 bases separating them. Written as DNA, the CDR3 is TGTGCCAGCAGCTTGGGTCCTCCCTACGAGCAGTACTTC. It yields the protein CASSLGPPYEQYF.

The chain combines TRBV7-2 with TRBJ2-3, with 9 bases lining up with TRBD1. V trimming: 5 bases; J trimming: 5 bases; junction bases outside the gene matches: 8. The CDR3 consists of 15 residues. Germline V gene lookup returns CDR1 SGHTA and CDR2 FQGNSA. CDR3 loop: CASSVGQGSGDTQYF. Written as DNA, the CDR3 is TGTGCCAGCAGCGTTGGACAGGGGTCCGGAGATACGCAGTATTTT.

V usage is TRBV10-2 and J usage is TRBJ1-5; D is ambiguous. Trimming pared 3 bases from V and 4 bases from J, leaving 7 bases between. The CDR3 covers 13 residues. Per germline, CDR1 WSHSY and CDR2 SAAADI. The CDR3 loop reads CASSEQQNQPQHF. In DNA, the CDR3 is TGCGCCAGCAGTGAACAGCAAAATCAGCCCCAGCATTTT.

This rearrangement joins TRBV6-2 or TRBV6-3 to TRBJ1-1; D call uncertain. The CDR3 consists of 14 residues. Trimming left V 6 bases short and J 4 bases short, with 15 bases between. Per germline, CDR1 MNHEY and CDR2 SVGEGT. The CDR3 sequence: CASSPGSGITEAFF. For the CDR3, the DNA is TGTGCCAGCAGCCCCGGCTCGGGGATCACTGAAGCTTTCTTT.

The rearrangement links TRBV4-2 to TRBJ1-6; tentative D call: TRBD1 (5 bases). This CDR3 spans 14 amino acids. Trimming removed 3 bases from V and 10 bases from J, with 13 bases in between. Germline V lookup: CDR1 LGHNA, CDR2 YNFKEQ. CDR3 nucleotides: TGTGCCAGCAGCCAGGGGCCCGAAGGATCACCCCTCCACTTT. It yields the protein CASSQGPEGSPLHF.

The genes are TRBV6-2 or TRBV6-3 and TRBJ1-2; the D is unclear. CDR1 and CDR2 (germline): MNHEY, SVGEGT. CDR3 size: 16 residues. V dropped 3 bases and J dropped 2 bases, with 16 bases sitting between them. The CDR3 is CASSYGFLQANYGYTF. The CDR3 DNA is TGTGCCAGCAGTTATGGCTTTCTTCAGGCGAACTATGGCTACACCTTC.

The V call is TRBV6-5, the J call TRBJ1-1; TRBD1 agrees at 7 bases. The CDR3 length is 14 residues. Losses at the gene ends were 5 bases for V and 5 bases for J; bases not matched to a gene: 8. Germline V gene lookup returns CDR1 MNHEY and CDR2 SVGAGI. The CDR3 here is CASSQYRGGTEAFF. CDR3 bases: TGTGCCAGCAGTCAATACAGGGGTGGGACTGAAGCTTTCTTT.

The chain couples TRBV9 to TRBJ1-2; D possibly corresponds to TRBD1 (5 bases). V was trimmed by 1 base and J by 0 bases, leaving 10 bases between them. The CDR3 extends over 15 amino acids. Germline CDR1 SGDLS, CDR2 YYNGEE. The CDR3 is CASSVSRTTNYGYTF. As DNA, the CDR3 is TGTGCCAGCAGCGTATCCCGGACAACTAACTATGGCTACACCTTC.

The rearrangement uses TRBV5-1 and TRBJ2-7; tentative D call: TRBD1 (6 bases). The CDR3 runs 14 residues. The germline V gene has CDR1 SGHRS and CDR2 YFSETQ. V lost 3 bases to trimming and J lost 3 bases, with 13 bases between them. The CDR3 loop reads CASSSPTGIYEQYF. CDR3 coding DNA: TGCGCCAGCAGCTCACCGACAGGCATCTACGAGCAGTACTTC.

This clone showed up just once. The chain links TRBV6-2 or TRBV6-3 to TRBJ1-1, with 8 bases that match TRBD1. The germline V gene has CDR1 MNHEY and CDR2 SVGEGT. The CDR3 extends over 17 amino acids. With V trimmed by 2 bases and J by 0 bases, 8 bases remained unmatched. The CDR3 reads CASSYPGTGVMNTEAFF. CDR3 DNA: TGTGCCAGCAGTTACCCTGGGACAGGTGTTATGAACACTGAAGCTTTCTTT.